Listed here are 9 T cell receptor beta chains from one sample, sequenced in a study of OX40 agonist ivuxolimab in advanced cancers. This table comes from immunoSEQ multiplex PCR, and its TCRdb copy is limited to in-frame clones, with some not included. The sample lists some 80,000 clones; 80% to 90% were seen once. Sequencing was performed on CD4+ or CD8+ T cells sorted from blood, taken in a trial of the OX40 agonist ivuxolimab. The receptors here all came from an adult with an advanced solid tumor such as melanoma, head and neck, liver or kidney cancer.

The rearrangement joins TRBV5-1 to TRBJ2-7; D perhaps matches TRBD1 (6 bases). CDR3 size: 14 residues. V lost 3 bases and J 5 bases, leaving 15 bases between the germline ends. Germline assignment: CDR1 SGHRS and CDR2 YFSETQ. In DNA, the CDR3 is TGCGCCAGCAGCTCCACGGCGGACAGTGACGAGCAGTACTTC. It specifies CASSSTADSDEQYF.

In its sample, this clone was seen a few times. The chain has TRBV29-1 and TRBJ1-2; 9 bases align to TRBD1. With 6 bases clipped from V and 2 bases from J, the junction kept 1 base outside the gene matches. Germline values: CDR1 SQVTM, CDR2 ANQGSEA. This CDR3 is built from 12 residues. CDR3 region: CSVGQGNYGYTF. CDR3 coding DNA: TGCAGCGTGGGACAGGGAAACTATGGCTACACCTTC. Filled out from reference TRBV29-1 and TRBJ1-2, the complete variable domain reads SAVISQKPSRDICQRGTSLTIQCQVDSQVTMMFWYRQQPGQSLTLIATANQGSEATYESGFVIDKFPISRPNLTFSTLTVSNMSPEDSSIYLCSVGQGNYGYTFGSGTRLTVV.

As for this clone: This sample also contains other DNA sequences that code for the same CDR3. The chain links TRBV19 to TRBJ2-3, with D unresolved. Germline V CDR1 and CDR2: LNHDA, SQIVND (reference sequence). V was clipped by 4 bases and J by 1 base, with 6 bases between them. The CDR3 is 13 residues long. CDR3 sequence reads: CASSRGRTDTQYF. As DNA, the CDR3 is TGTGCCAGTAGTAGGGGTCGCACAGATACGCAGTATTTT. Supplemented by reference TRBV19 and TRBJ2-3, the full variable domain reads DGGITQSPKYLFRKEGQNVTLSCEQNLNHDAMYWYRQDPGQGLRLIYYSQIVNDFQKGDIAEGYSVSREKKESFPLTVTSAQKNPTAFYLCASSRGRTDTQYFGPGTRLTVL.

The V and J genes are TRBV2 and TRBJ1-2; D not certain. CDR1 is SNHLY, CDR2 FYNNEI, per germline. V was cut by 2 bases and J by 1 base, with 11 bases left in between. This CDR3 is built from 15 residues. The CDR3 loop reads CASSETSLLNYGYTF. CDR3 DNA sequence: TGTGCCAGCAGTGAAACAAGTCTCCTTAACTATGGCTACACCTTC.

This clone was detected only once. This chain uses TRBV11-2 with TRBJ1-3, with D uncertain. Germline CDR1 SGHAT, CDR2 FQNNGV. V lost 1 base, J lost 7 bases, and 14 bases lay in between. CDR3 size: 15 residues. The CDR3 here is CASSLGEGGANTIYF. CDR3 DNA: TGTGCCAGCAGCTTAGGCGAGGGTGGAGCGAACACCATATATTTT.

The J gene is TRBJ1-1, the V gene TRBV5-1, with TRBD1 matching 12 bases. Germline loops: CDR1 SGHRS, CDR2 YFSETQ. V trimming: 2 bases; J trimming: 5 bases; junction bases outside the gene matches: 7. This CDR3 is built from 16 residues. CDR3: CASSLGTGGRRTEAFF. The CDR3 nucleotides are TGCGCCAGCAGCTTAGGGACAGGGGGCAGGAGGACTGAAGCTTTCTTT. Full variable domain (outside the CDR3, taken from reference TRBV5-1 and TRBJ1-1): KAGVTQTPRYLIKTRGQQVTLSCSPISGHRSVSWYQQTPGQGLQFLFEYFSETQRNKGNFPGRFSGRQFSNSRSEMNVSTLELGDSALYLCASSLGTGGRRTEAFFGQGTRLTVV.

The chain combines TRBV4-2 with TRBJ1-1, with 8 bases that match TRBD1. The CDR3 loop spans 18 amino acids. Germline CDR1 and CDR2: LGHNA and YNFKEQ. V was clipped by 2 bases and J by 0 bases; unmatched bases: 11. The chain's CDR3 is CASSQIRGPVGMNTEAFF. Written as DNA, the CDR3 is TGTGCCAGCAGCCAAATCAGGGGGCCGGTGGGGATGAACACTGAAGCTTTCTTT.

The genes are TRBV5-1 and TRBJ1-4; no clear D gene. This CDR3 is built from 15 residues. CDR1 and CDR2 (germline): SGHRS, YFSETQ. V lost 1 base and J lost 1, with 8 bases in between. In DNA form, the CDR3 reads TGCGCCAGCAGCTTGACCGCAGGAACTAATGAAAAACTGTTTTTT. Its protein product is CASSLTAGTNEKLFF.

This chain uses TRBV2 with TRBJ1-6; D gene uncertain. Germline V lookup: CDR1 SNHLY, CDR2 FYNNEI. Trimming left V 6 bases short and J 7 bases short, with 13 bases between. CDR3 length equals 14 residues. The CDR3, as DNA: TGTGCCAGCAGCCGGAAGACAAACAATTCACCCCTCCACTTT. Its protein product is CASSRKTNNSPLHF.